Presented here are 9 T cell receptor beta chains from one specimen sequenced in a study of identical twins. From the 5' RACE reads, TCRdb called clonotypes with MiXCR, one entry per CDR3 protein. The data show hundreds of thousands of distinct CDR3 sequences, about 7.5% seen once. The same data also contributed to another study, on yellow fever vaccine responses in identical twins.

Material: memory (CD45RO+) T cells sorted from blood. Every receptor here comes from a woman in her late teens or twenties in good health.

The chain carries TRBV19 and TRBJ2-5; 9 bases are shared with TRBD1. The CDR3 totals 16 residues. The J segment lost 1 base and the V segment lost 8 bases, leaving 11 bases of the junction unmatched. Germline CDR1 LNHDA, CDR2 SQIVND (reference sequence). CDR3 DNA: TGTGCCAGTGATGGGACAGGGCGAGCATCCCAAGAGACCCAGTACTTC. It specifies CASDGTGRASQETQYF.

The chain combines TRBV5-8 with TRBJ2-5; 7 nucleotides align to TRBD1. Losses at the gene ends were 5 bases for V and 1 base for J; bases not matched to a gene: 8. Germline CDR1 reads SGHTS; CDR2 reads YDEGEE. The CDR3 loop spans 15 amino acids. DNA for the CDR3: TGTGCCAGCAGTTATGGACAGGCGTTCCAAGAGACCCAGTACTTC. Residues: CASSYGQAFQETQYF.

The rearrangement uses TRBV20-1 and TRBJ2-4; no clear D gene. Germline assignment: CDR1 DFQATT and CDR2 SNEGSKA (reference sequence). Trimming removed 7 bases from V and 2 bases from J, with 15 bases in between. The CDR3 runs to 14 residues. Here the CDR3 reads CSGPGPITKNIQYF. CDR3 nucleotide sequence: TGCAGTGGACCGGGTCCTATAACCAAAAACATTCAGTACTTC.

The J gene is TRBJ1-5, the V gene TRBV7-2; D is unresolved. This CDR3 comprises 15 residues. Looked up from germline, CDR1 is SGHTA and CDR2 is FQGNSA. V was cut by 3 bases and J by 5 bases, with 14 bases left in between. In nucleotides, the CDR3 is TGTGCCAGCAGCTTGATGCGAGGTCCCGATCAGCCCCAGCATTTT. Protein sequence: CASSLMRGPDQPQHF. The complete variable domain, with remaining parts taken from reference TRBV7-2 and TRBJ1-5, reads GAGVSQSPSNKVTEKGKDVELRCDPISGHTALYWYRQSLGQGLEFLIYFQGNSAPDKSGLPSDRFSAERTGGSVSTLTIQRTQQEDSAVYLCASSLMRGPDQPQHFGDGTRLSIL.

This clonotype was found many times. The chain links TRBV29-1 to TRBJ2-1; D may match TRBD1 or TRBD2 (5 bases each). CDR3 length equals 14 residues. The ends were cut back, 6 bases at V and 5 bases at J, with 17 bases in the middle. The germline gives CDR1 SQVTM, CDR2 ANQGSEA. Here the CDR3 DNA reads TGCAGCGTGGGCCCGGGGCTAACAAACAATGAGCAGTTCTTC. It yields the protein CSVGPGLTNNEQFF.

This chain connects TRBV4-3 to TRBJ2-5; weak D call: TRBD2 (5 bases). The germline V and J ends were trimmed by 0 bases and 5 bases, with 13 bases remaining between them. Looked up from germline, CDR1 is LGHNA and CDR2 is YSLEER. CDR3 length: 15 residues. The CDR3 sequence is CASSQDTVGEETQYF. The CDR3 DNA is TGCGCCAGCAGCCAAGATACCGTCGGGGAGGAGACCCAGTACTTC.

This clonotype has more than one count but fewer than ten. DNA for the CDR3: TGCAGTGCTAGAGTAGACAGGGAAAATTCACCCCTCCACTTT. Amino acid sequence: CSARVDRENSPLHF. This chain connects TRBV20-1 to TRBJ1-6; TRBD1 matches 7 bases. V trimming: 1 base; J trimming: 7 bases; junction bases outside the gene matches: 4. This CDR3 contains 14 residues. CDR1 and CDR2 (germline): DFQATT, SNEGSKA (reference sequence).

The chain employs TRBV3-1 and TRBJ2-1; D is unclear. Germline-derived CDR1 and CDR2 are LGHDT and YNNKEL (reference sequence). The CDR3 length is 11 residues. Trimming took 4 bases from V and 9 from J, leaving 7 bases between them. The CDR3 coding sequence is TGTGCCAGCAGCCCCAATAGTGAGCAGTTCTTC. Encoded protein: CASSPNSEQFF.

This clonotype was detected many times. The chain links TRBV10-1 to TRBJ2-3; TRBD2 might be the D (5 bases). The CDR3 extends over 13 amino acids. Germline lookup yields CDR1 WNHNN and CDR2 SYGVQD (reference sequence). With 1 base removed from V and 8 bases from J, the gap between germline ends came to 10 bases. The CDR3 reads CASSELLEATQYF. The DNA of the CDR3 is TGCGCCAGCAGTGAGTTACTAGAGGCTACGCAGTATTTT.